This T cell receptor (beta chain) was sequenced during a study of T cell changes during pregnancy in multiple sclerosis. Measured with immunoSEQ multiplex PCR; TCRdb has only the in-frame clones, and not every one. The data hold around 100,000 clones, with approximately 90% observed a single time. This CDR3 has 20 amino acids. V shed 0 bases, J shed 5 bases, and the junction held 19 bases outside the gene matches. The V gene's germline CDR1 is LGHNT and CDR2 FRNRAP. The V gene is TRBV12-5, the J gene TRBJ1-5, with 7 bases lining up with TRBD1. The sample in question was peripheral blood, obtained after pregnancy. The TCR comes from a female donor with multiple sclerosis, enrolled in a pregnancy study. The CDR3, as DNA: TGTGCTAGTGGTTTGGTAAGATTGACAGGGCTTACAGATGAAGATCAGCCCCAGCATTTT. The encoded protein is CASGLVRLTGLTDEDQPQHF.